Following are 5 T cell receptor beta chains from one sample sequenced in a study of blood T cell repertoires in COVID-19 (dated by TCRdb to 2018 to 2021). Library prep was done by the immunoSEQ multiplex PCR assay. In TCRdb, the immuneACCESS table is reduced to in-frame sequences with V and J assigned. These tables do not hold every clone; where another copy was compared, an unresolved V gene accounts for under half, and the others remain unexplained. Here the sample has about 280,000 clones; 75% to 90% occur a single time. The ten largest clonotypes hold about an eighth of the sample. Sequences were obtained from peripheral blood. These receptors were taken from a woman between 70 and 85 years old with COVID-19, enrolled during active disease.

The chain employs TRBV7-9 and TRBJ1-2, with TRBD1 matching 10 bases. V shed 4 bases, J shed 8 bases, and the junction held 4 bases outside the gene matches. Germline assignment: CDR1 SEHNR and CDR2 FQNEAQ (reference sequence). This CDR3 region has 13 residues. CDR3 DNA sequence: TGTGCCAGCAGCTGGGACAGGGGAGTGGGCTACACCTTC. This gives the protein CASSWDRGVGYTF.

The chain employs TRBV7-8 and TRBJ2-5; D perhaps matches TRBD1 (7 bases). V shed 4 bases and J shed 5 bases, with 14 bases lying between them. There are 14 residues in the CDR3. Germline CDR1 is SGHVS and CDR2 is FQNEAQ. This CDR3 reads CASSSAGGLETQYF. Here the CDR3 DNA reads TGTGCCAGCAGCTCGGCAGGGGGGCTCGAGACCCAGTACTTC.

The chain combines TRBV5-1 with TRBJ2-5; the D gene is possibly TRBD1 (5 bases). The V end was cut by 0 bases, the J end by 0 bases, with 9 bases between. CDR3 length: 15 amino acids. Per germline, CDR1 SGHRS and CDR2 YFSETQ. CDR3 in amino acids: CASSLEAGNQETQYF. The CDR3 DNA follows: TGCGCCAGCAGCTTGGAGGCAGGGAACCAAGAGACCCAGTACTTC.

This clone was observed many times. V usage is TRBV7-2 and J usage is TRBJ2-7, with TRBD1 matching 9 bases. The CDR3 is made up of 13 amino acids. With V trimmed by 4 bases and J by 3 bases, 1 base remained unmatched. Germline loops: CDR1 SGHTA, CDR2 FQGNSA. The CDR3 region has the DNA TGTGCCAGCAGCTCGACAGGGGGCTACGAGCAGTACTTC. It codes for CASSSTGGYEQYF.

The chain uses TRBV4-3 and TRBJ1-1; no reliable D call. Per germline, CDR1 LGHNA and CDR2 YSLEER. CDR3 size: 17 residues. Trimming pared 0 bases from V and 3 bases from J, leaving 17 bases between. CDR3: CASSQDRTGGGDTEAFF. The CDR3 region has the DNA TGCGCCAGCAGCCAAGATCGAACGGGAGGTGGCGACACTGAAGCTTTCTTT.